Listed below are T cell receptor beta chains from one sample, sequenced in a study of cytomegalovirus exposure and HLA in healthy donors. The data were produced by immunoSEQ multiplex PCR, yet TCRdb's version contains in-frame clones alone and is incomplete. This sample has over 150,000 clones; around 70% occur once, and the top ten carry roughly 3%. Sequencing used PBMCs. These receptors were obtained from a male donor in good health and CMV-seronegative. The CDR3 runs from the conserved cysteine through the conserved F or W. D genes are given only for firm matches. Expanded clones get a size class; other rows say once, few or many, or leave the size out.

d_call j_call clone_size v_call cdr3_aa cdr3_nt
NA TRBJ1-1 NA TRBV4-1 CASSQDMIGEAFF TGCGCCAGCAGCCAAGATATGATCGGTGAAGCTTTCTTT
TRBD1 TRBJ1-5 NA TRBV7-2 CASSFDRGGQPQHF TGTGCCAGTAGCTTCGACAGGGGGGGTCAGCCCCAGCATTTT
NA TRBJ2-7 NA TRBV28 CASSFIPTESSYEQYF TGTGCCAGCAGCTTTATCCCGACAGAGAGCTCCTACGAGCAGTACTTC
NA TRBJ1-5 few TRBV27 CASSFYSNQPQHF TGTGCCAGCAGTTTCTATAGCAATCAGCCCCAGCATTTT
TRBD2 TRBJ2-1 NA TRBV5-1 CASSSQTSGAYNEQFF TGCGCCAGCAGCTCCCAGACTAGCGGGGCCTACAATGAGCAGTTCTTC
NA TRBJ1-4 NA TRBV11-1 CASSSDRREKLFF TGTGCCAGCAGCTCCGACCGGAGGGAAAAACTGTTTTTT
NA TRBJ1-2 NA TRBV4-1 CASSQTQDMGYGGYTF TGCGCCAGCAGCCAAACCCAGGACATGGGGTACGGGGGCTACACCTTC
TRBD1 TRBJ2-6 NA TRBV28 CASTLGDRGRRGANVLTF TGTGCCAGCACCCTCGGGGACAGGGGGCGACGTGGGGCCAACGTCCTGACTTTC
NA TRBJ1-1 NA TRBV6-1 CASSGRPVPLPNTEAFF TGTGCCAGCAGTGGGAGGCCAGTTCCTCTCCCTAACACTGAAGCTTTCTTT
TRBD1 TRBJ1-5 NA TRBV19 CASSTHRGSNQPQHF TGTGCCAGTAGTACCCACAGGGGGAGCAATCAGCCCCAGCATTTT
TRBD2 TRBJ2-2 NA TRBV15 CATSRDIAGGLNGELFF TGTGCCACCAGCAGAGATATAGCGGGGGGGCTTAACGGGGAGCTGTTTTTT
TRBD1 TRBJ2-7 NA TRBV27 CASSLGQGYYEQYF TGTGCCAGCAGTTTGGGACAGGGGTATTACGAGCAGTACTTC
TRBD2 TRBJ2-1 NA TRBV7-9 CASTGTSGATYNEQFF TGTGCCAGCACCGGGACTAGCGGGGCAACCTACAATGAGCAGTTCTTC
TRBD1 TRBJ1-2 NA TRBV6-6 CASSRDRGYGYTF TGTGCCAGCAGTCGGGACAGGGGCTATGGCTACACCTTC
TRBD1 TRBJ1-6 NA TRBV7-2 CASSLIRTGWNSPLHF TGTGCCAGCAGCTTAATCCGGACAGGGTGGAATTCACCCCTCCACTTT
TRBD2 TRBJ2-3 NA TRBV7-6 CASSSGGDTQYF TGTGCCAGCAGTTCGGGGGGAGATACGCAGTATTTT
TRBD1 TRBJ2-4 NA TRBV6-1 CASNPGDSKNIQYF TGTGCCAGCAACCCCGGGGACAGCAAAAACATTCAGTACTTC
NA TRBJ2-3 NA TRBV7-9 CASSPSGGPDTQYF TGTGCCAGCAGCCCCTCGGGGGGCCCAGATACGCAGTATTTT
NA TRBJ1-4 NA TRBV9 CASSVTPLADEKLFF TGTGCCAGCAGCGTAACCCCGTTGGCTGATGAAAAACTGTTTTTT
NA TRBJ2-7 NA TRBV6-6 CASSHRVAVSYEQYF TGTGCCAGCAGTCACCGGGTTGCTGTCTCCTACGAGCAGTACTTC
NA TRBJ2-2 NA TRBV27 CASSLSSTGELFF TGTGCCAGCAGTTTATCGAGCACCGGGGAGCTGTTTTTT
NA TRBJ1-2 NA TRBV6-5 CASRDARVNYGYTF TGTGCCAGCAGGGACGCCAGGGTTAACTATGGCTACACCTTC
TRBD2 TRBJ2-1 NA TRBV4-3 CASSQRSGNEQFF TGCGCCAGCAGCCAACGTAGCGGGAATGAGCAGTTCTTC
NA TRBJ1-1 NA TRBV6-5 CASSYSSSGGQTEAFF TGTGCCAGCAGTTACTCAAGCTCGGGGGGGCAAACTGAAGCTTTCTTT
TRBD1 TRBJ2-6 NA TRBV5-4 CASRTGGSSGANVLTF TGTGCCAGCAGAACAGGGGGTAGCTCTGGGGCCAACGTCCTGACTTTC
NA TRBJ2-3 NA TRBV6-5 CASSYSGRPSTDTQYF TGTGCCAGCAGTTACTCGGGGCGGCCTAGCACAGATACGCAGTATTTT
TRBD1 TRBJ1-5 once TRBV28 CASSPPDRGYQPQHF TGTGCCAGCAGTCCCCCGGACAGGGGGTATCAGCCCCAGCATTTT
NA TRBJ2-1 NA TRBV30 CAWSVRWTPDEQFF TGTGCCTGGAGTGTAAGGTGGACTCCGGATGAGCAGTTCTTC
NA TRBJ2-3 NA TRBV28 CASSDRRTQYF TGTGCCAGCTCAGATCGAAGAACGCAGTATTTT
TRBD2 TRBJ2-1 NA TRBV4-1 CASSQRLAGAKNEQFF TGCGCCAGCAGCCAAAGACTAGCGGGAGCGAAAAATGAGCAGTTCTTC
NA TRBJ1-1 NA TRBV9 CASSVGGTSNTEAFF TGTGCCAGCAGCGTAGGGGGGACTTCGAACACTGAAGCTTTCTTT
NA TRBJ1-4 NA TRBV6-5 CASSSPSGAKLFF TGTGCCAGCAGTTCTCCGTCAGGGGCAAAACTGTTTTTT
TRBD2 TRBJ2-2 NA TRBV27 CASSLAGANGELFF TGTGCCAGCAGTTTAGCGGGAGCTAACGGGGAGCTGTTTTTT
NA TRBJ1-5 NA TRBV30 CAYTGTGSRQPQHF TGTGCCTACACAGGTACAGGTTCTCGGCAGCCCCAGCATTTT
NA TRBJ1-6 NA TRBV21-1 CASSKAAGTPGQKDSPLHF TGTGCCAGCAGCAAAGCGGCAGGTACCCCGGGACAGAAAGATTCACCCCTCCACTTT
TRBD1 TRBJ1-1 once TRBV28 CASSSGQGAVGTEAFF TGTGCCAGCAGTTCGGGACAGGGGGCAGTTGGCACTGAAGCTTTCTTT
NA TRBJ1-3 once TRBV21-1 CASSKSLTSSGNTIYF TGTGCCAGCAGCAAAAGCCTGACATCTTCTGGAAACACCATATATTTT
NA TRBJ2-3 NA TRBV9 CASSVVAVRTDTQYF TGTGCCAGCAGCGTAGTAGCTGTACGCACAGATACGCAGTATTTT
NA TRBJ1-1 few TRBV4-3 CASSPGEGDDYLNTEAFF TGCGCCAGCAGCCCAGGGGAGGGGGACGATTACCTGAACACTGAAGCTTTCTTT
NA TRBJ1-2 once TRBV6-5 CASSYSPGANYGYTF TGTGCCAGCAGTTACAGCCCAGGGGCGAACTATGGCTACACCTTC
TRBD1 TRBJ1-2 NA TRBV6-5 CASSYFDRGDGYTF TGTGCCAGCAGTTACTTTGACAGGGGCGACGGCTACACCTTC
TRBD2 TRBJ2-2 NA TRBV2 CASRPGLAGTGELFF TGTGCCAGCAGGCCGGGACTAGCGGGCACCGGGGAGCTGTTTTTT
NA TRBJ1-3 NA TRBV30 CAWKGGDTIYF TGTGCCTGGAAGGGCGGGGACACCATATATTTT
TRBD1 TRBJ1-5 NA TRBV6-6 CAGLRTGLNQPQHF TGTGCCGGCCTAAGGACAGGACTGAATCAGCCCCAGCATTTT
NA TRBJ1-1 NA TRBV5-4 CASSVGGHLNTEAFF TGTGCCAGCAGCGTGGGGGGACATCTGAACACTGAAGCTTTCTTT
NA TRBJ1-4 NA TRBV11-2 CASSLGSEKLFF TGTGCCAGCAGCTTAGGTAGTGAAAAACTGTTTTTT
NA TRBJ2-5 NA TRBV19 CASSMQGAGVEETQYF TGTGCCAGTAGTATGCAAGGCGCAGGGGTGGAAGAGACCCAGTACTTC
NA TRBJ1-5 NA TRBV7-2 CASSFQGSNQPQHF TGTGCCAGCAGCTTCCAGGGTAGCAATCAGCCCCAGCATTTT
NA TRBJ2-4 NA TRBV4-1 CASSPTEDIPTNIQYF TGCGCCAGCAGCCCCACCGAGGACATCCCGACTAACATTCAGTACTTC